These T cell receptor beta chains were read from a single sample in a study of identical twins. TCRdb fed the 5' RACE reads into MiXCR, producing one record per CDR3 protein. The profile covers 500,000 to 650,000 distinct CDR3 sequences, with 20% to 25% appearing a single time and around 0.5% taken by the ten largest. The data also belong to a second study, concerning yellow fever vaccine responses in identical twins.

Sequencing was done on a sample of CD4+ T cells sorted from blood. The receptors come from a woman younger than 35 in good health. Each CDR3 is given with its conserved first and last residue. A D gene is named only where the DNA matches it firmly. Clone size is given for some rows only: seen once, a few or many times, or a class if the clone is expanded.

j_gene | abundance | v_gene | d_gene | CDR3nt | CDR3aa
TRBJ2-7 | few | TRBV5-8 | - | TGTGCCAGCAGCTTACCCAAATGGGGTAGCGGCTACGAGCAGTACTTC | CASSLPKWGSGYEQYF
TRBJ1-1 | - | TRBV9 | TRBD1 | TGTGCCAGCAGCGAGAGGGACAGGGCAGGGAACACTGAAGCTTTCTTT | CASSERDRAGNTEAFF
TRBJ2-7 | once | TRBV27 | - | TGTGCCAGCAGTTTAAAAGCCCCTTTCGGGGGTGCTATTTACGAGCAGTACTTC | CASSLKAPFGGAIYEQYF
TRBJ2-1 | - | TRBV7-9 | TRBD2 | TGTGCCAGCAGCAAGGGGACTAGCGGCAGGGATGAGCAGTTCTTC | CASSKGTSGRDEQFF
TRBJ2-4 | - | TRBV9 | - | TGTGCCAGCAGCGGGGTGGGGGCGGGAAAAAACATTCAGTACTTC | CASSGVGAGKNIQYF
TRBJ2-2 | - | TRBV23-1 | TRBD1 | TGCGCCAGCAGTCGGACAGGAGTGGATACCGGGGAGCTGTTTTTT | CASSRTGVDTGELFF
TRBJ2-4 | - | TRBV20-1 | TRBD2 | TGCAGTGCTAGAGCTCCCGGACTAGACGGAAACATTCAGTACTTC | CSARAPGLDGNIQYF
TRBJ2-5 | - | TRBV7-9 | TRBD2 | TGTGCCAGCAGCTTCGGCGGGCCGGCGGGGGGCATAGAGACCCAGTACTTC | CASSFGGPAGGIETQYF
TRBJ2-1 | - | TRBV7-6 | TRBD1 | TGTGCCAGCAGCTTTTTGCAGGGGGACGGGAATGAGCAGTTCTTC | CASSFLQGDGNEQFF
TRBJ2-7 | - | TRBV20-1 | TRBD2 | TGCAGTGCTCGAAGACTAGCGGGAGGGGGCTGGGACGAGCAGTACTTC | CSARRLAGGGWDEQYF
TRBJ2-5 | - | TRBV5-1 | - | TGCGCCAGCAGCTTGGAGGCCAGGTCGAGGGAGACCCAGTACTTC | CASSLEARSRETQYF
TRBJ1-6 | - | TRBV10-3 | TRBD1 | TGTGCCATCAGTGAGGGACAGGGTTCACCCCTCCACTTT | CAISEGQGSPLHF
TRBJ2-7 | few | TRBV5-1 | - | TGCGCCAGCAGCTTACCACAGGGAGCCTCGTACGAGCAGTACTTC | CASSLPQGASYEQYF
TRBJ2-5 | few | TRBV10-3 | - | TGTGCCATCAGTGAGAGGGGGGAAGAGACCCAGTACTTC | CAISERGEETQYF
TRBJ2-3 | - | TRBV7-2 | - | TGTGCCAGCAGCTTTGGTGGGAATACGCAGTATTTT | CASSFGGNTQYF
TRBJ2-1 | - | TRBV14 | - | TGTGCCAGCAGTCCTATCCAGAAACTTTACAATGAGCAGTTCTTC | CASSPIQKLYNEQFF
TRBJ1-2 | - | TRBV7-9 | TRBD1 | TGTGCCAGCAGCTCCTGGACAGGAGAGAGCTATGGCTACACCTTC | CASSSWTGESYGYTF
TRBJ2-3 | few | TRBV25-1 | TRBD1 | TGTGCCAGCAGTGAATATCAGGGGGCGGGAGATACGCAGTATTTT | CASSEYQGAGDTQYF
TRBJ1-5 | - | TRBV27 | TRBD1 | TGTGCCAGCAGTTTACGGACAGGGTATCAGCCCCAGCATTTT | CASSLRTGYQPQHF
TRBJ2-2 | - | TRBV6-1 | - | TGTGCCAGCACCGCGGGGCGGGAAAACACCGGGGAGCTGTTTTTT | CASTAGRENTGELFF
TRBJ2-2 | - | TRBV5-1 | - | TGCGCCAGCTTACTGAACACCGGGGAGCTGTTTTTT | CASLLNTGELFF
TRBJ2-1 | few | TRBV10-3 | - | TGTGCCATCAGTCCCGGGACGCAAAACAATGAGCAGTTCTTC | CAISPGTQNNEQFF
TRBJ1-5 | few | TRBV10-3 | TRBD1 | TGTGCCATCAGCGGGACAGGGGGATTGCCCCAGCATTTT | CAISGTGGLPQHF
TRBJ1-1 | few | TRBV5-1 | - | TGCGCCAGCAGCCGCGGACGGATGAACACTGAAGCTTTCTTT | CASSRGRMNTEAFF
TRBJ2-7 | few | TRBV6-2/TRBV6-3 | - | TGTGCCAGCAGTTCCCTGGTCCAAACCTACGAGCAGTACTTC | CASSSLVQTYEQYF
TRBJ2-5 | - | TRBV5-1 | - | TGCGCCAGCCACGGCGCGGCCGGGCAAGAGACCCAGTACTTC | CASHGAAGQETQYF
TRBJ1-2 | - | TRBV25-1 | TRBD1 | TGTGCCAGCAGGTCCACAGGGGAATATGGCTACACCTTC | CASRSTGEYGYTF
TRBJ2-3 | - | TRBV27 | TRBD2 | TGTGCCAGCAGTCCTTGGCCTCCCGGACTAGCGGGGGGACATAGCACAGATACGCAGTATTTT | CASSPWPPGLAGGHSTDTQYF
TRBJ2-3 | - | TRBV20-1 | TRBD2 | TGCAGTGCTGAGCGGGAGCGCACAGATACGCAGTATTTT | CSAERERTDTQYF
TRBJ1-2 | - | TRBV29-1 | TRBD1 | TGCAGCGTTGGGAACTACAGGGGGCTATCTAACTATGGCTACACCTTC | CSVGNYRGLSNYGYTF
TRBJ2-5 | - | TRBV10-2 | TRBD2 | TGCGCCAGCAGCCCATTACGGGGGAGGGATCAAGAGACCCAGTACTTC | CASSPLRGRDQETQYF
TRBJ1-1 | - | TRBV12-3/TRBV12-4 | - | TGTGCCAGCACCCTCCTCCCGGGATTAAAAGCTTTCTTT | CASTLLPGLKAFF
TRBJ2-1 | few | TRBV5-1 | - | TGCGCCAGCAGCTTGTTAGCTTATGAGCAGTTCTTC | CASSLLAYEQFF
TRBJ2-1 | few | TRBV5-1 | - | TGCGCCAGCAGCTCCCGGCAGTCCCCCTACAATGAGCAGTTCTTC | CASSSRQSPYNEQFF
TRBJ1-1 | many | TRBV5-1 | - | TGCGCCAGCAGCTTGGGTCGGACTGGGACTGAAGCTTTCTTT | CASSLGRTGTEAFF
TRBJ2-2 | - | TRBV20-1 | - | TGCAGTGCTAGAGGCCGGACGGCCACCGGGGAGCTGTTTTTT | CSARGRTATGELFF
TRBJ2-5 | few | TRBV3-1 | - | TGTGCCAGCAGCCAGCGGGGAGACTTCGACAAAGAGACCCAGTACTTC | CASSQRGDFDKETQYF
TRBJ2-7 | - | TRBV6-5 | TRBD2 | TGTGCCAGCAGTTACGGGACTAGCGGGAGCGGGGAGCAGTACTTC | CASSYGTSGSGEQYF
TRBJ1-2 | - | TRBV7-2 | - | TGTGCCAGCAGCAGCGACGCTATCTATGGCTACACCTTC | CASSSDAIYGYTF
TRBJ1-6 | - | TRBV20-1 | - | TGCAGTGCTAGAGATGCAAAGGGAAACTCCTATAATTCACCCCTCCACTTT | CSARDAKGNSYNSPLHF
TRBJ2-3 | - | TRBV10-3 | TRBD2 | TGTGCCATCAACGGGGGACTAGCGGGGCTAACTAGCACAGATACGCAGTATTTT | CAINGGLAGLTSTDTQYF
TRBJ2-1 | few | TRBV14 | TRBD2 | TGTGCCAGCAGTCGACCGGGACTAGCGGGAGGTCGGGGTAGTGAGCAGTTCTTC | CASSRPGLAGGRGSEQFF
TRBJ2-1 | few | TRBV7-9 | - | TGTGCCAGCAGCTTAGGAGCTCTTGGGAATGAGCAGTTCTTC | CASSLGALGNEQFF
TRBJ2-5 | once | TRBV3-1 | - | TGTGCCAGCAGCCAAGACTTAATAGAGACCCAGTACTTC | CASSQDLIETQYF
TRBJ2-1 | few | TRBV29-1 | - | TGCAGCGGAAGAGTTGGAGGGGGGCACAATGAGCAGTTCTTC | CSGRVGGGHNEQFF